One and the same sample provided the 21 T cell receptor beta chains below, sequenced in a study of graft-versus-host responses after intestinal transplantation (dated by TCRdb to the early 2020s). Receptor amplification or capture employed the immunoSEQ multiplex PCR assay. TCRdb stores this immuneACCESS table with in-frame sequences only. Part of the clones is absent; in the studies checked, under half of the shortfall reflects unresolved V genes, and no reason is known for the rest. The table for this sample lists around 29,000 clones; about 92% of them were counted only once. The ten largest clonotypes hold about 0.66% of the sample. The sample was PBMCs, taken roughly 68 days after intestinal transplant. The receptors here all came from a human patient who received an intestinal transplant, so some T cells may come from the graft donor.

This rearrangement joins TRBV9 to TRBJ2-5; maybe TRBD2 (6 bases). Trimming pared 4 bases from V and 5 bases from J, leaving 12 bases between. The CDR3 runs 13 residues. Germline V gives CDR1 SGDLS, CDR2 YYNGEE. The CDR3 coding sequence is TGTGCCAGCAGCCCACTAGGAGGGGAGACCCAGTACTTC. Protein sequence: CASSPLGGETQYF.

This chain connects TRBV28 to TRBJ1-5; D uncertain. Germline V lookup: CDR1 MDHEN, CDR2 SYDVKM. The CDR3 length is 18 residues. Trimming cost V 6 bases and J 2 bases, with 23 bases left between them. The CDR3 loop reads CASSQAGILFWGNQPQHF. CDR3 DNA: TGTGCCAGCAGCCAAGCAGGAATTCTCTTTTGGGGCAATCAGCCCCAGCATTTT.

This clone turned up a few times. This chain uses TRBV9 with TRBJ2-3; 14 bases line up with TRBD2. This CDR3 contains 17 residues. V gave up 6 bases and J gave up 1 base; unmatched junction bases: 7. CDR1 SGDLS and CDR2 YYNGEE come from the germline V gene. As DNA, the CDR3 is TGTGCCAGCACCGGAAAGACTAGCGGGAGGGGCACAGATACGCAGTATTTT. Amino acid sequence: CASTGKTSGRGTDTQYF.

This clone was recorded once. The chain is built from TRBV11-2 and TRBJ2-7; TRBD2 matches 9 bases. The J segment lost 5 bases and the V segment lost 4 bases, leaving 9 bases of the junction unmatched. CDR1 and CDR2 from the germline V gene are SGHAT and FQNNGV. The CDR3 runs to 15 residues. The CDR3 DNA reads TGTGCCAGCAGCTACAGTAGCGGGAGTGTTGACGAGCAGTACTTC. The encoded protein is CASSYSSGSVDEQYF.

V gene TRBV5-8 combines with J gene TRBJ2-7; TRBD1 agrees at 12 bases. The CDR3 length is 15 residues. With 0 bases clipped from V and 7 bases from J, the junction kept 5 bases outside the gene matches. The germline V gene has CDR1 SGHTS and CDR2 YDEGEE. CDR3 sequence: CASSLGGTGGAEQYF. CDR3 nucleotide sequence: TGTGCCAGCAGCTTGGGAGGGACAGGGGGCGCAGAGCAGTACTTC.

CDR3 amino acids: CASSPRQDRGETQYF. The CDR3 coding sequence is TGTGCCAGCTCACCACGACAGGACAGGGGAGAGACCCAGTACTTC. The chain carries TRBV18 and TRBJ2-5; 9 nucleotides line up with TRBD1. Losses at the gene ends were 1 base for V and 4 bases for J; bases not matched to a gene: 4. Germline-derived CDR1 and CDR2 are KGHSH and LQKENI. The CDR3 runs to 15 residues.

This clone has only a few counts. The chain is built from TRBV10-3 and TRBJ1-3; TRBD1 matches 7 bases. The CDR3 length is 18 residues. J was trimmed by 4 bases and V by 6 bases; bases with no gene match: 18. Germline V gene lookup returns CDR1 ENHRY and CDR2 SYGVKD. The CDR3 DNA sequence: TGTGCCATCAGGACAGGGCCGTACCGAGTTGGCCCGGGAAACACCATATATTTT. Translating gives CAIRTGPYRVGPGNTIYF.

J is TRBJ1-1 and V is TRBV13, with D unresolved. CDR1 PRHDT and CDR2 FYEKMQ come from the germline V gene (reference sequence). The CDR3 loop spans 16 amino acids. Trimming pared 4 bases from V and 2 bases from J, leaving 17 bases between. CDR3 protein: CASSSPDRTDNTEAFF. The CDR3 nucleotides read TGTGCCAGCAGCTCACCGGACCGGACGGACAACACTGAAGCTTTCTTT.

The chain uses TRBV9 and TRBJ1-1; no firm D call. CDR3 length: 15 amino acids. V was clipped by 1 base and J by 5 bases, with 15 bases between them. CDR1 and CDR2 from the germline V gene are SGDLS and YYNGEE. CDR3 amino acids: CASSVPPIVGTEAFF. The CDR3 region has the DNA TGTGCCAGCAGCGTACCCCCGATTGTCGGAACTGAAGCTTTCTTT.

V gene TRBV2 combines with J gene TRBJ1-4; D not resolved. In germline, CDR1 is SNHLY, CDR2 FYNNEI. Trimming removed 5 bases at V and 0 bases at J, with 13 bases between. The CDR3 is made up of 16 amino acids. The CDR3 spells CASSPRSPATNEKLFF. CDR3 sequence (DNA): TGTGCCAGCAGTCCCCGGTCCCCGGCAACTAATGAAAAACTGTTTTTT.

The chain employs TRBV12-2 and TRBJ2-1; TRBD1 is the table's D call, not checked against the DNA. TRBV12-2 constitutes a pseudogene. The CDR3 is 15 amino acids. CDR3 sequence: CASRLVATGDGWQFF. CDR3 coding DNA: TGTGCAAGTCGCTTAGTCGCGACAGGAGACGGGTGGCAGTTCTTC.

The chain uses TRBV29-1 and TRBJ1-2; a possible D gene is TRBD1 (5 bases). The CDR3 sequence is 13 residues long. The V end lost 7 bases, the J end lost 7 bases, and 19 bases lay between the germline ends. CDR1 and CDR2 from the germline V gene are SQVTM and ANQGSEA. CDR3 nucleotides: TGCAGCGGCGGGAATTGGGACCCGAGTGGCTACACCTTC. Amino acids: CSGGNWDPSGYTF. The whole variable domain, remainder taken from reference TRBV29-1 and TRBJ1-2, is SAVISQKPSRDICQRGTSLTIQCQVDSQVTMMFWYRQQPGQSLTLIATANQGSEATYESGFVIDKFPISRPNLTFSTLTVSNMSPEDSSIYLCSGGNWDPSGYTFGSGTRLTVV.

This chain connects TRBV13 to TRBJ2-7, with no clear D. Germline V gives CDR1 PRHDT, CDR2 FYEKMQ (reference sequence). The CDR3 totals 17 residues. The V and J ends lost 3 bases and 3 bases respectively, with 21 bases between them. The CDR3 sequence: CASSLGSFPGSNYEQYF. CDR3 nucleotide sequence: TGTGCCAGCAGCTTGGGCTCCTTTCCAGGCAGCAACTACGAGCAGTACTTC.

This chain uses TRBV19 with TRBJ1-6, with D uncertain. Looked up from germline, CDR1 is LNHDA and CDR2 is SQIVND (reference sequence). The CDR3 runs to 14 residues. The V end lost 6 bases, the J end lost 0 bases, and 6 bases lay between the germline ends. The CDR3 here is CASRGSSYNSPLHF. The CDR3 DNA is TGTGCCAGTAGGGGAAGCTCCTATAATTCACCCCTCCACTTT. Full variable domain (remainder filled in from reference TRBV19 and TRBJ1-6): DGGITQSPKYLFRKEGQNVTLSCEQNLNHDAMYWYRQDPGQGLRLIYYSQIVNDFQKGDIAEGYSVSREKKESFPLTVTSAQKNPTAFYLCASRGSSYNSPLHFGNGTRLTVT.

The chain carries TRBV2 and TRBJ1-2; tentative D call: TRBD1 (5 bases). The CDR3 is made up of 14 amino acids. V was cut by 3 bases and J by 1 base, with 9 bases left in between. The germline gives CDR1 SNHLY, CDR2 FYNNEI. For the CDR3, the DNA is TGTGCCAGCAGTGAGGGACGAAGTAACTATGGCTACACCTTC. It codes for CASSEGRSNYGYTF.

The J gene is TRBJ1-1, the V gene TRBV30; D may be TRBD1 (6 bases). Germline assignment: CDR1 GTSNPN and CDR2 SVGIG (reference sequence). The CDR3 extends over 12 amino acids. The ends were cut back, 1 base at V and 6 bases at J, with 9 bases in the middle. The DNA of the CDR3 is TGTGCCTGGAGTGCGGGGGGCCCTGAAGCTTTCTTT. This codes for CAWSAGGPEAFF.

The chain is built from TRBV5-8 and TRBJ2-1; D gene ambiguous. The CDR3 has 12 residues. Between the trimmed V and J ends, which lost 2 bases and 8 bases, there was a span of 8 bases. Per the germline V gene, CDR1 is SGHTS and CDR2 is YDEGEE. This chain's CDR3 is CASSFRWDEQFF. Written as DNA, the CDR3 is TGTGCCAGCAGCTTTAGGTGGGATGAGCAGTTCTTC.

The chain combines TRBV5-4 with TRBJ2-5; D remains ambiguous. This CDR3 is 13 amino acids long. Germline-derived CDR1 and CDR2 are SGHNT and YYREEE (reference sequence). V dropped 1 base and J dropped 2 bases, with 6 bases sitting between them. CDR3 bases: TGTGCCAGCAGCTTGTTGGGACAAGAGACCCAGTACTTC. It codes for CASSLLGQETQYF.

Written as DNA, the CDR3 is TGCGCCAGCAGTGAGAGGAGGGTTGTTAAGACCCAGTACTTC. The encoded protein is CASSERRVVKTQYF. The V call is TRBV10-1, the J call TRBJ2-5; TRBD2 might be the D (6 bases). Germline-derived CDR1 and CDR2 are WNHNN and SYGVQD (reference sequence). Trimming took off 2 bases at V and 6 bases at J, with 13 bases between the two ends. The CDR3 sequence is 14 residues long.

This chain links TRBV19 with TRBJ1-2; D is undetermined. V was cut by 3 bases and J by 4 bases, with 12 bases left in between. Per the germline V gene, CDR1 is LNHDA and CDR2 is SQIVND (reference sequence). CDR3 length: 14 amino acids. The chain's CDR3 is CASSINRGVYGYTF. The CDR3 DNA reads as TGTGCCAGTAGTATTAACCGGGGAGTCTATGGCTACACCTTC.

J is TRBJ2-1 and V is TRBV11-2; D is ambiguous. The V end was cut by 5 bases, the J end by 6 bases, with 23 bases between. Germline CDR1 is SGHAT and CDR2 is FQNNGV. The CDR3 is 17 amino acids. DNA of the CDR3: TGTGCCAGCAGCCCTAATTATATCACTAATTCTGGCAATGAGCAGTTCTTC. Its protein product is CASSPNYITNSGNEQFF.